This is a list of T cell receptor beta chains from one sample in a study of shared clonotypes between healthy human individuals. Clones were read by immunoSEQ multiplex PCR, and TCRdb kept only the in-frame ones, dropping some. The sample has about 2 million clones, over 85% seen once. Specimen: naive CD4+ T cells sorted from blood. Every receptor here comes from a man between 18 and 29 years old in good health. Each CDR3 is given with its conserved first and last residue. D genes are given only for firm matches.

J | V | D | CDR3 | DNA
TRBJ2-5 | TRBV2 | . | CASRSNEETQYF | TGTGCCAGCAGATCTAACGAAGAGACCCAGTACTTC
TRBJ2-3 | TRBV30 | . | CAWDRFSSTDTQYF | TGTGCCTGGGACAGGTTCTCCAGCACAGATACGCAGTATTTT
TRBJ1-5 | TRBV25-1 | TRBD1 | CASSEGQGGTQHF | TGTGCCAGCAGTGAAGGACAGGGAGGGACCCAGCATTTT
TRBJ2-7 | TRBV29-1 | . | CSVSTGHISYEQYF | TGCAGCGTCTCGACTGGTCACATTTCCTACGAGCAGTACTTC
TRBJ2-5 | TRBV19 | TRBD2 | CASSKGLAAKETQYF | TGTGCCAGTAGTAAAGGACTAGCGGCAAAAGAGACCCAGTACTTC
TRBJ1-3 | TRBV2 | . | CASSESGVGNTIYF | TGTGCCAGCAGTGAATCTGGGGTTGGAAACACCATATATTTT
TRBJ1-1 | TRBV10-3 | . | CAISEWTAGATEAFF | TGTGCCATCAGTGAGTGGACGGCAGGTGCCACTGAAGCTTTCTTT
TRBJ2-5 | TRBV28 | . | CAQNRGVGQTQYF | TGTGCTCAGAATAGGGGGGTAGGGCAGACCCAGTACTTC
TRBJ2-1 | TRBV7-6 | . | CASSSPGGPRLSLIF | TGTGCCAGCAGCTCCCCGGGGGGCCCGCGGCTCAGTTTGATCTTC
TRBJ2-6 | TRBV7-9 | . | CASSRWGPSGANVLTF | TGTGCCAGCAGCCGTTGGGGGCCTTCTGGGGCCAACGTCCTGACTTTC
TRBJ1-4 | TRBV25-1 | TRBD1 | CASSSPGGGEKLFF | TGTGCCAGCAGTTCCCCAGGGGGCGGTGAAAAACTGTTTTTT
TRBJ1-1 | TRBV5-6 | . | CASSLWGAEAFF | TGTGCCAGCAGCCTTTGGGGGGCTGAAGCTTTCTTT
TRBJ2-5 | TRBV7-2 | TRBD2 | CASSLAGGPETQYF | TGTGCCAGCAGCCTAGCGGGGGGGCCTGAGACCCAGTACTTC
TRBJ1-6 | TRBV28 | TRBD1 | CASGGGTGFFSGGNSPLHF | TGTGCCAGCGGGGGAGGGACAGGGTTCTTTTCTGGTGGTAATTCACCCCTCCACTTT
TRBJ1-1 | TRBV28 | . | CASSFGGEAEAFF | TGTGCCAGCAGTTTTGGGGGGGAAGCTGAAGCTTTCTTT
TRBJ2-2 | TRBV7-2 | TRBD1 | CASRRTGSNTGELFF | TGTGCCAGCAGACGGACAGGGTCTAACACCGGGGAGCTGTTTTTT
TRBJ2-7 | TRBV5-6 | TRBD1 | CARSPWGGTGRGEQYF | TGTGCCCGCAGCCCCTGGGGGGGGACAGGGCGGGGCGAGCAGTACTTC
TRBJ2-3 | TRBV7-9 | . | CASSPSRTRGDTQYF | TGTGCCAGCAGCCCGTCCCGGACTAGGGGGGATACGCAGTATTTT
TRBJ1-3 | TRBV9 | . | CASSVGGTGNTIYF | TGTGCCAGCAGCGTAGGGGGGACCGGAAACACCATATATTTT
TRBJ1-1 | TRBV29-1 | TRBD1 | CSVGTANTEAFF | TGCAGCGTCGGGACAGCGAACACTGAAGCTTTCTTT
TRBJ2-7 | TRBV7-2 | TRBD2 | CASSPRTSGSYEQYF | TGTGCCAGCAGCCCAAGGACTAGCGGCTCCTACGAGCAGTACTTC
TRBJ1-1 | TRBV2 | . | CASSDEGNTEAFF | TGTGCCAGCAGTGATGAGGGGAACACTGAAGCTTTCTTT
TRBJ1-1 | TRBV6-4 | . | CASRRDTSNTEAFF | TGTGCCAGCAGACGGGACACCTCGAACACTGAAGCTTTCTTT
TRBJ1-3 | TRBV5-6 | . | CASRTAGDGNTIYF | TGTGCCAGCAGGACTGCGGGGGATGGAAACACCATATATTTT
TRBJ2-7 | TRBV2 | TRBD2 | CASSEASLGLVPSYEQYF | TGTGCCAGCAGTGAAGCCAGTCTGGGACTAGTGCCTTCCTACGAGCAGTACTTC
TRBJ2-2 | TRBV5-1 | . | CASSLNRGGMFGELFF | TGCGCCAGCAGCCTCAACAGGGGAGGAATGTTCGGGGAGCTGTTTTTT
TRBJ2-7 | TRBV27 | . | CASSFRGNTYEQYF | TGTGCCAGCAGTTTTCGCGGGAACACCTACGAGCAGTACTTC
TRBJ1-6 | TRBV7-3 | . | CASSLRADNSPLHF | TGTGCCAGCAGCTTAAGGGCCGATAATTCACCCCTCCACTTT
TRBJ1-2 | TRBV30 | . | CAWSVGDNYGYTF | TGTGCCTGGAGTGTTGGGGATAACTATGGCTACACCTTC
TRBJ2-1 | TRBV12-5 | TRBD2 | CASGSPGQHLAGAYNEQFF | TGTGCTAGTGGTTCCCCGGGACAGCATTTAGCGGGAGCCTACAATGAGCAGTTCTTC